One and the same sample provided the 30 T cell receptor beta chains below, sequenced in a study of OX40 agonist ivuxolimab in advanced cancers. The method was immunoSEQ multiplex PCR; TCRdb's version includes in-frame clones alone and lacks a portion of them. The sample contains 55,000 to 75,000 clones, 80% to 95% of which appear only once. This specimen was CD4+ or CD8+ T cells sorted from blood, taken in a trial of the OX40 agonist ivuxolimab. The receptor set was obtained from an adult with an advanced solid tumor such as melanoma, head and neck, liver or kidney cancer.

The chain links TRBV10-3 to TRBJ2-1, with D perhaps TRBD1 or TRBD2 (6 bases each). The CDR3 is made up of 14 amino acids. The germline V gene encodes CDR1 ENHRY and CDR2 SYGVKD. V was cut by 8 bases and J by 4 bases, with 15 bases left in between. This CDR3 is CAIAGGPLYNEQFF. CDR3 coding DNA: TGTGCCATCGCCGGGGGCCCGTTGTACAATGAGCAGTTCTTC.

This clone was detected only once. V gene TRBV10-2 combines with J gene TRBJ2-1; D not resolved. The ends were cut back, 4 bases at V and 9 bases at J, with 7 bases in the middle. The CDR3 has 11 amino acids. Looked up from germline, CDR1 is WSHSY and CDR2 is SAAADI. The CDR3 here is CASSGIVEQFF. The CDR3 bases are TGCGCCAGCAGTGGGATTGTTGAGCAGTTCTTC.

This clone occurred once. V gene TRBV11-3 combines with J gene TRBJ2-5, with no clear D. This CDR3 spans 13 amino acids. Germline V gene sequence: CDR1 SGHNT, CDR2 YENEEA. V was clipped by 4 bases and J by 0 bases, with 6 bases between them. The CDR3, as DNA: TGTGCCAGCAGCTCTCCGGACCAAGAGACCCAGTACTTC. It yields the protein CASSSPDQETQYF.

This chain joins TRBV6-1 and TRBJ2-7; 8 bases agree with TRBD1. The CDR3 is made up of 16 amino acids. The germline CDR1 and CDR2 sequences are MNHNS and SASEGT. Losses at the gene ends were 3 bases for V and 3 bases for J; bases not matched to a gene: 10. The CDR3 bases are TGTGCCAGCAGTGACTTGCTGGGGGACAGGTTCTACGAGCAGTACTTC. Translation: CASSDLLGDRFYEQYF.

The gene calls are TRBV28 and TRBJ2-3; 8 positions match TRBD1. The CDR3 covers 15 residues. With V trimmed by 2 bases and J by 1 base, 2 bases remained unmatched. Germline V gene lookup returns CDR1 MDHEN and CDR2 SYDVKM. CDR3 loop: CASSLRGQGTDTQYF. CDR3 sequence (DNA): TGTGCCAGCAGTTTACGGGGACAGGGCACAGATACGCAGTATTTT.

DNA of the CDR3: TGCGCCAGCAGCCGAGGACCCGACACGACCTCCGAGCAGTACTTC. This gives the protein CASSRGPDTTSEQYF. V usage is TRBV4-1 and J usage is TRBJ2-7; D ambiguous. The CDR3 sequence is 15 residues long. CDR1 is MGHRA, CDR2 YSYEKL, per germline. V lost 4 bases to trimming and J lost 6 bases, with 19 bases between them.

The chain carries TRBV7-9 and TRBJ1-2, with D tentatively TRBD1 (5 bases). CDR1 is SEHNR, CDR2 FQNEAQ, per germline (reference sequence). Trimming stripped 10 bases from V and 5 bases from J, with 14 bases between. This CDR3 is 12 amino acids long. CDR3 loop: CATYLGGYGYTF. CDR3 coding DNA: TGTGCCACCTACCTGGGGGGGTATGGCTACACCTTC.

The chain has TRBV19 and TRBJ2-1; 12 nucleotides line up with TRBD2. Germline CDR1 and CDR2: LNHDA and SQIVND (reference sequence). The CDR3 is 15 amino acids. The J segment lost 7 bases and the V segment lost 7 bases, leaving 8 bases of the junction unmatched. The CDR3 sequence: CASTLGLAGENEQFF. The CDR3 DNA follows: TGTGCCAGTACCCTGGGACTAGCGGGCGAGAATGAGCAGTTCTTC.

As DNA, the CDR3 is TGTGCCAGTGGGAGCTCCTACAATGAGCAGTTCTTC. Its protein product is CASGSSYNEQFF. The V and J genes are TRBV14 and TRBJ2-1; a possible D gene is TRBD2 (5 bases). Germline CDR1 is SGHDN and CDR2 is FVKESK. Deletions cut 9 bases from V and 0 bases from J, with 6 bases between. This CDR3 has 12 residues.

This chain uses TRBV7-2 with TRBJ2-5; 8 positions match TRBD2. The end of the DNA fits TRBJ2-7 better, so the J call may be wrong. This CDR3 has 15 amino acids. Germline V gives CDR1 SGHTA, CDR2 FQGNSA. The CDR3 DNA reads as TGTGCCAGCAGCTTAGAAGGGACTAGTGCCTACGAGCAGTACTTC. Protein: CASSLEGTSAYEQYF.

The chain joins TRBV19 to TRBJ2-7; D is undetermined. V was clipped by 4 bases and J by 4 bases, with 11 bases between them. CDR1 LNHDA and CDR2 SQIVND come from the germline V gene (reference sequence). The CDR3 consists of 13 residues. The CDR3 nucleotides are TGTGCCAGTAGTACTGGGAACGCATACGAGCAGTACTTC. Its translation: CASSTGNAYEQYF.

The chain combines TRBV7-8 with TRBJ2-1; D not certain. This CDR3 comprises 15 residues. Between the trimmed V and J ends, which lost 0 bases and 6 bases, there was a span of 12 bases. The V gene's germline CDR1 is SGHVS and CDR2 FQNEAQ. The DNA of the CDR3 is TGTGCCAGCAGCTTAGCAGGTATTAATGGCAATGAGCAGTTCTTC. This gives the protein CASSLAGINGNEQFF.

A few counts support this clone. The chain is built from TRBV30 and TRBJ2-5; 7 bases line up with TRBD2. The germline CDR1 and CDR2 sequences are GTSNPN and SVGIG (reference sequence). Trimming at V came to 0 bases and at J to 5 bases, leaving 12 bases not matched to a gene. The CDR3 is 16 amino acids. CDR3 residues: CAWSVRRGRDSETQYF. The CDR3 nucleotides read TGTGCCTGGAGTGTACGGCGCGGGAGAGACTCCGAGACCCAGTACTTC.

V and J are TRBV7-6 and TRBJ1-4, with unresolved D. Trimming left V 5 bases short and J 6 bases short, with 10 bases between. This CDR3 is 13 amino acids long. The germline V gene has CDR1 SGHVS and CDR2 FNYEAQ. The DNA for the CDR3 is TGTGCCAGCAGCGGCCTGTCGGATGAAAAACTGTTTTTT. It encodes CASSGLSDEKLFF.

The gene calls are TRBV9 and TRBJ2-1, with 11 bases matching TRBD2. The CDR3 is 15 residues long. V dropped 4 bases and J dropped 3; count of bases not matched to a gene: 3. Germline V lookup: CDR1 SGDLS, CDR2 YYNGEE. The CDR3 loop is CASSPGTSGYNEQFF. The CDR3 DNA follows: TGTGCCAGCAGCCCCGGGACTAGCGGCTACAATGAGCAGTTCTTC.

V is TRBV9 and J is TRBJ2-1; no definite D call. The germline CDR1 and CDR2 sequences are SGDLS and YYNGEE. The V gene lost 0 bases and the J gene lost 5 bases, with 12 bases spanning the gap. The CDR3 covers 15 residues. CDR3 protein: CASSVEGRRDNEQFF. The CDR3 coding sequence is TGTGCCAGCAGCGTAGAAGGACGCCGGGACAATGAGCAGTTCTTC.

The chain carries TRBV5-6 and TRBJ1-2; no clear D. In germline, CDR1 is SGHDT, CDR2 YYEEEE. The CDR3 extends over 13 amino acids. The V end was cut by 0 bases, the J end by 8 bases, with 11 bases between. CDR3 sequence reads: CASSLGGWMGYTF. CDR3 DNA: TGTGCCAGCAGCTTGGGAGGGTGGATGGGCTACACCTTC.

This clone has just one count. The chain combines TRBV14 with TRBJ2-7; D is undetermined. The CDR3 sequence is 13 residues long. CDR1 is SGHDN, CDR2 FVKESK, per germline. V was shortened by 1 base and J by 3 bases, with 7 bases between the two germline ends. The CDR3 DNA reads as TGTGCCAGCAGCCAAGGGAGTGGCTACGAGCAGTACTTC. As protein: CASSQGSGYEQYF.

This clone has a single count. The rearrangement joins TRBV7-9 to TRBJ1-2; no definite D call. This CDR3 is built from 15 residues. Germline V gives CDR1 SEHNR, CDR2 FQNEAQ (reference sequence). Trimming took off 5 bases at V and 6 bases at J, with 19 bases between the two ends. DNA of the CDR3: TGTGCCAGCAGCGCCTCGACGGTTTCCGGGCATGGCTACACCTTC. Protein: CASSASTVSGHGYTF. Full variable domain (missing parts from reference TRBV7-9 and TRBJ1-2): DTGVSQNPRHKITKRGQNVTFRCDPISEHNRLYWYRQTLGQGPEFLTYFQNEAQLEKSRLLSDRFSAERPKGSFSTLEIQRTEQGDSAMYLCASSASTVSGHGYTFGSGTRLTVV.

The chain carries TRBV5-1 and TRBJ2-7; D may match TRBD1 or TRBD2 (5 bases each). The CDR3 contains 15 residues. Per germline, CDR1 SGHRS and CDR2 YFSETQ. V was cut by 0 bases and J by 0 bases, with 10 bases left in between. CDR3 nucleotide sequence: TGCGCCAGCAGCTTGGACCCAGGGAGCTCCTACGAGCAGTACTTC. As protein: CASSLDPGSSYEQYF.

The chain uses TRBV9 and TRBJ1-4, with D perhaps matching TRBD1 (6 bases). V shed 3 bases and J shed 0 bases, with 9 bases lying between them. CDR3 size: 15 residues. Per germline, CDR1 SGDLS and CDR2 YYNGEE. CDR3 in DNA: TGTGCCAGCAGCGAGGGGGGAACAACTAATGAAAAACTGTTTTTT. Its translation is CASSEGGTTNEKLFF.

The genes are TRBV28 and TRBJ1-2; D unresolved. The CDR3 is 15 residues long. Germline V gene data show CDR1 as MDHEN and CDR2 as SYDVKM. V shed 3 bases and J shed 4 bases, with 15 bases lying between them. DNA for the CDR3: TGTGCCAGCAGTTTCGGCTCGGCTTTAATCTATGGCTACACCTTC. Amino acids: CASSFGSALIYGYTF.

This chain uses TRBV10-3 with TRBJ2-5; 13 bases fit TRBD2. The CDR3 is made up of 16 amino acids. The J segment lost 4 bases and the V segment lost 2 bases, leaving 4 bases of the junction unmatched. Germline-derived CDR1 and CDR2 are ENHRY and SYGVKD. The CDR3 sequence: CAISEGLAGVAETQYF. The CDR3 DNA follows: TGTGCCATCAGTGAGGGACTAGCGGGAGTCGCAGAGACCCAGTACTTC.

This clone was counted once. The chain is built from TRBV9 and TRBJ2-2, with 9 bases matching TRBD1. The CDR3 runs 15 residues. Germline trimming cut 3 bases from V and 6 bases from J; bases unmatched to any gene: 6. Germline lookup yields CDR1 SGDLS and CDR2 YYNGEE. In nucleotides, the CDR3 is TGTGCCAGCAGCGGACAGGGACAGGGCGCCGGGGAGCTGTTTTTT. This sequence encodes CASSGQGQGAGELFF.

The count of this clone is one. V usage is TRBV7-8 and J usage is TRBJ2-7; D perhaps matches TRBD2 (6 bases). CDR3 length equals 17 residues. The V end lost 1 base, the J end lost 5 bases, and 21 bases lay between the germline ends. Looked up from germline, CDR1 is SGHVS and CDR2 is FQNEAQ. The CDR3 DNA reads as TGTGCCAGCAGCTTAGGGCCCGGCGGCCCTCCGGGGGACGAGCAGTACTTC. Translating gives CASSLGPGGPPGDEQYF.

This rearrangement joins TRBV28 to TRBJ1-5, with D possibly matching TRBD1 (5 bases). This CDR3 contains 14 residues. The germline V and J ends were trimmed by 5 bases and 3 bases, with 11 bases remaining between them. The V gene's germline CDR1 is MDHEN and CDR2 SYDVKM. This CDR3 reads CASSPDSNNQPQHF. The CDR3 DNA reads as TGTGCCAGCAGTCCTGACAGCAACAATCAGCCCCAGCATTTT.

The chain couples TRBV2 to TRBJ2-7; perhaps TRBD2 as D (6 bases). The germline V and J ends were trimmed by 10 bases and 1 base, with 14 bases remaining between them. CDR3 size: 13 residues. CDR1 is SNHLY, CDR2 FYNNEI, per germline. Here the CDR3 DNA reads TGTGCCATCAGCGTGGGGGGATCCTACGAGCAGTACTTC. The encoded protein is CAISVGGSYEQYF. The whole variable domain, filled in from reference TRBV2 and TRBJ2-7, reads EPEVTQTPSHQVTQMGQEVILRCVPISNHLYFYWYRQILGQKVEFLVSFYNNEISEKSEIFDDQFSVERPDGSNFTLKIRSTKLEDSAMYFCAISVGGSYEQYFGPGTRLTVT.

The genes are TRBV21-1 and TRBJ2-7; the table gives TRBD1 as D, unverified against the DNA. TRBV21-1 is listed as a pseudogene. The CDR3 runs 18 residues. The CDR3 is CASSSRTPLGQGYYEQYF. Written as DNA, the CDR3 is TGTGCCAGCAGCTCGAGAACCCCCCTGGGGCAGGGATACTACGAGCAGTACTTC.

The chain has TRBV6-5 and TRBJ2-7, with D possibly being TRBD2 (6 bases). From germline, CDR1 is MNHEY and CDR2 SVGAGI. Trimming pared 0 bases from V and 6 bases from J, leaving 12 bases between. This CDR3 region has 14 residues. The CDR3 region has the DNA TGTGCCAGCAGTTACTCTAATCGGGGGATCGAGCAGTACTTC. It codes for CASSYSNRGIEQYF.

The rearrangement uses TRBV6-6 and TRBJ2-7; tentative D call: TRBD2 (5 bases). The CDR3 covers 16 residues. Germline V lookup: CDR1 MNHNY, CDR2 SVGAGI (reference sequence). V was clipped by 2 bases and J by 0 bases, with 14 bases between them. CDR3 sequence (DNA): TGTGCCAGCAGTTACCCCATTTCGGGAATCTCCTACGAGCAGTACTTC. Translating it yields CASSYPISGISYEQYF.